Here is one TCR beta chain with its context. This clonotype was counted only a few times. Its cognate antigen has yet to be identified. The input lacks base qualities; no much larger clone sits a single base away. From the germline V gene, CDR1 is SQVTM and CDR2 is ANQGSEA. Here V drops 4 bases and J drops 5 bases, and the junction holds 6 bases not matched to any gene. The CDR3 runs 15 residues from the cysteine to the phenylalanine. The DNA shown is the 45-base CDR3, in frame from base 1. The data originate from a study of identical twins (dated by TCRdb to the mid-2010s). Regarding the study in general: To test whether fetal clonotypes persist, the study used deep sequencing on TCR alpha and beta repertoires from monozygotic twins, unrelated adults of various ages, and cord blood. To rule out contamination, the twin experiments were replicated at different times with different library preparation protocols.

Summary of the overall study and its limitations: Conclusions relied on cross-sectional statistical analysis, since the same donors could not be followed over many years. Compared with coincidental sharing between unrelated individuals, an excess of low generation-probability sequences was observed among out-of-frame TCR alpha sequences shared between twins. In monozygotic twins, out-of-frame TCR alpha sharing was systematically underestimated by recombination models, although the models agreed with sharing between unrelated individuals. The excess sharing between twins in beta out-of-frame sequences was weaker because fewer shared sequences reduced the signal-to-noise ratio. Abundant cord blood beta clonotypes had fewer insertions, young adult naive repertoires showed a similar but weaker trend, and memory repertoires showed no such trend. Invariant T cells such as MAIT and iNKT could partly confound zero-insertion analyses, although diverse VJ usage argued against such confounding for most clonotypes.

All donors were healthy Caucasians. Three pairs of female monozygotic twins, all aged about 18 to 29 years, were included in the twin cohort. Peripheral blood mononuclear cells were the source from which RNA for the TCR libraries was isolated. Library method: 5' RACE. The listed sequencing device is Illumina HiSeq 2000. Template switching introduced a universal primer binding site; the final cDNA contained a unique molecular identifier, enabling accurate counting of TCR cDNA molecules. First-strand cDNA for TCR alpha and beta chains was synthesized from specific primers in the conserved constant-segment region. To control for contamination, every cDNA library was double barcoded, receiving both a SMART-Mk sample barcode and Illumina barcodes. TruSeq adapter sequences, together with Illumina sample barcodes, were added in two successive PCR steps. Sequencing of the TCR alpha and beta cDNA libraries was done on the Illumina HiSeq platform using custom primers. The published analysis was carried out like this. MiGEC was used to process raw reads and extract unique molecular identifiers, and MiXCR was used to find CDR3 positions. For each individual, recombination models were inferred using an EM algorithm with the repgenHMM and IGoR tools. The tcR package in R was used for shared clonotype analysis, with sharing normalized by the product of cloneset sizes. To study raw recombination without the effects of thymic and clonal selection, out-of-frame nonproductive sequences were analyzed. TCRdb reran the public reads through fastp at Q25 and MiXCR, keeping productive beta chains. CDR3 protein sequences are deduplicated, and each keeps its most common genes and DNA. These V and J calls originate from TCRdb's pipeline instead of the authors' own analysis. The sample has under 800,000 distinct CDR3 sequences on record, about 20% of them singletons. The biggest ten clones account for roughly 4.3% of the sample.

This same sample was also part of a study on T cells expressing NK-cell markers. The second investigation adds: In sorted CD3+CD56+NKG2C+, CD3+CD56+NKG2C- and CD3+CD56-NKG2C+ T-cell subsets from several donors, TCR beta-chain repertoires were profiled. Among the eight sequenced donors, seven were HCMV-seropositive and one was HCMV-seronegative. In several experiments an anti-gammadeltaTCR antibody was added to restrict sorting to alphabetaTCR-expressing T cells. In 5 to 7 donors, the dominant CD3+CD56+NKG2C+ clonotypes ranked among the top 10 CD8+ clonotypes, making up about 1.0-7.5% of CD8+ T cells. Those dominant clonotypes were again the most abundant among CD3+CD56-NKG2C+ cells in a handful of donors, at about 25-60.1%. It remained unclear whether the expanded NKG2C-expressing T cell clones were specific for HCMV antigens. The eight sequenced donors were randomly selected healthy volunteers, three men and five women. A commercial ELISA kit detecting HCMV-specific IgG in serum was used to determine HCMV serostatus. For several donors, bulk peripheral blood T-cell repertoires were also sequenced from unsorted PBMC. Reads were demultiplexed and grouped by UMI with MIGEC, and clonotypes were assembled and quantified with MiTCR. To exclude erroneous sequences, only TCR cDNA sequences supported by at least two reads were retained. The tcR package was used for downstream repertoire analysis, and clonotypes were matched between fractions using CDR3 nucleotide sequence together with V segment. VDJmatch was used to annotate antigen specificity against VDJdb, with one amino acid substitution allowed in CDR3.

The chain employs TRBV29-1 and TRBJ2-2, and TRBD2 matches 11 of the central bases. The clonotype comes from a woman under 30 in good health. The specimen was PBMCs. The DNA sequence is TGCAGCGTTGGTGATAGCGGGAGGGGGACCGGGGAGCTGTTTTTT. Translated, this is CSVGDSGRGTGELFF.